Listed below are T cell receptor beta chains from one sample, sequenced in a study of T cell responses to AZD1222 COVID-19 vaccine. Some clones are missing from TCRdb's copy, which holds only in-frame ones; the method was immunoSEQ multiplex PCR. The repertoire consists of 110,000 to 150,000 clones, with approximately 90% occurring once and the leading ten covering more than 3.5%. Material: peripheral blood, obtained on day 0 of AZD1222 vaccination. The receptors come from an adult in good health. CDR3s include the opening cysteine and the closing phenylalanine or tryptophan. The D gene is left open where the match is weak. Clone size is shown for a subset of rows, as once, few, many or a class of expanded clone.

DNA | CDR3 | D | J | size | V
TGTGCCAGCAGTTTACTGAGAGGCTTAAAGGGGGCTTTCTTT | CASSLLRGLKGAFF | NA | TRBJ1-1 | NA | TRBV28
TGTGCCAGCAGTTTAGGACAGGCTAACTATGGCTACACCTTC | CASSLGQANYGYTF | TRBD1 | TRBJ1-2 | NA | TRBV27
TGTGCCAGTAGTATAGAAGGCGGATTTGGGACAGGGTTTTACTACGAGCAGTACTTC | CASSIEGGFGTGFYYEQYF | TRBD1 | TRBJ2-7 | NA | TRBV19
TGTGCCAGCAGCTGGCCTAGCGGGAGACCCTACGAGCAGTACTTC | CASSWPSGRPYEQYF | TRBD2 | TRBJ2-7 | NA | TRBV7-9
TGTGCCAGCAGCTTAGATCCCCAGGTGGATGAGCAGTTCTTC | CASSLDPQVDEQFF | NA | TRBJ2-1 | few | TRBV11-3
TGTGCCAGCAGCCCCAGGGGAGACGGAACCGGGGAGCTGTTTTTT | CASSPRGDGTGELFF | NA | TRBJ2-2 | NA | TRBV6-5
TGCGCCAGCAGCCAAGACAAAGCGGTGTACAATGAGCAGTTCTTC | CASSQDKAVYNEQFF | NA | TRBJ2-1 | NA | TRBV4-1
TGTGCCAGCAGCCGGGGGATGCACAGGGACACGCTTCCCTACGAGCAGTACTTC | CASSRGMHRDTLPYEQYF | NA | TRBJ2-7 | NA | TRBV5-4
TGTGCCAGCAGAGCTCGGACACTAGCCAAAAACATTCAGTACTTC | CASRARTLAKNIQYF | NA | TRBJ2-4 | NA | TRBV2
TGTGCCAGCAGCTTTGACAGATCCTACGAGCAGTACTTC | CASSFDRSYEQYF | NA | TRBJ2-7 | NA | TRBV5-4
TGTGCCACCAGCAGGCGCGTAGGTCGCCTGAACACTGAAGCTTTCTTT | CATSRRVGRLNTEAFF | NA | TRBJ1-1 | NA | TRBV15
TGTGCCAGCAGCCAACACGCGGGTGCCTACAATGAGCAGTTCTTC | CASSQHAGAYNEQFF | NA | TRBJ2-1 | few | TRBV14
TGTGCCAGCAGTCCAGGGTACTACGAGCAGTACTTC | CASSPGYYEQYF | NA | TRBJ2-7 | once | TRBV12-3/TRBV12-4
TGTGCCAGCAGCTTGACTAGATACAATGAGCAGTTCTTC | CASSLTRYNEQFF | NA | TRBJ2-1 | NA | TRBV5-8
TGTGCCAGCAGTTCAGGACAGGCTGGCTACACCTTC | CASSSGQAGYTF | TRBD1 | TRBJ1-2 | NA | TRBV28
TGTGCCAGCACTGCACCGGGACAGGGGGGCGAGCAGTACTTC | CASTAPGQGGEQYF | TRBD1 | TRBJ2-7 | NA | TRBV6-5
TGTGCCAGCAGCTCTAGCGGGGGGAACACCGGGGAGCTGTTTTTT | CASSSSGGNTGELFF | TRBD2 | TRBJ2-2 | NA | TRBV7-2
TGTGCCAGCAGCTTAACCCGGTCTAATGAAAAACTGTTTTTT | CASSLTRSNEKLFF | NA | TRBJ1-4 | NA | TRBV7-2
TGTGCCAGCAGCGTAGTGACTAGCTCCCATGAGCAGTTCTTC | CASSVVTSSHEQFF | TRBD2 | TRBJ2-1 | NA | TRBV9
TGTGCCAGCAGCCGACCTGGGGGGGGTGGCTACACCTTC | CASSRPGGGGYTF | NA | TRBJ1-2 | NA | TRBV5-4
TGTGCCAGCTCACCACAGCCGGGACTAGCGGGAGACGGCACAGATACGCAGTATTTT | CASSPQPGLAGDGTDTQYF | TRBD2 | TRBJ2-3 | NA | TRBV18
TGTGCCAGCAGTTGGAAAAGGAATCAGCCCCAGCATTTT | CASSWKRNQPQHF | NA | TRBJ1-5 | NA | TRBV27
TGTGCCAGCAGTAACCCGGGACTAGCCTACAATGAGCAGTTCTTC | CASSNPGLAYNEQFF | TRBD2 | TRBJ2-1 | NA | TRBV6-5
TGTGCCAGCAGCGTGGGGGCCTCCAATCAGCCCCAGCATTTT | CASSVGASNQPQHF | NA | TRBJ1-5 | NA | TRBV5-4
TGTGCCAGCAGCTTATACAGCTCCTACAATGAGCAGTTCTTC | CASSLYSSYNEQFF | NA | TRBJ2-1 | NA | TRBV7-3
TGTGCCAGCAGTTGGGACAGGACAAATGAAAAACTGTTTTTT | CASSWDRTNEKLFF | TRBD1 | TRBJ1-4 | NA | TRBV6-5
TGCAGCCTTCTCGGTGGGGACCCCCCTTATGGCTACACCTTC | CSLLGGDPPYGYTF | NA | TRBJ1-2 | NA | TRBV29-1
TGTGCCAGCTCACAGAATAACAGGGTCGGCTATGGCTACACCTTC | CASSQNNRVGYGYTF | NA | TRBJ1-2 | NA | TRBV18
TGTGCCACCATGGAAACCGGGGAGCTGTTTTTT | CATMETGELFF | NA | TRBJ2-2 | NA | TRBV24-1
TGTGCCAGCAGCTTGAGACAGGTCTCCTACAATGAGCAGTTCTTC | CASSLRQVSYNEQFF | NA | TRBJ2-1 | NA | TRBV7-9
TGTGCCAGCAGTTTCGGTGGTACCACCGGGGAGCTGTTTTTT | CASSFGGTTGELFF | NA | TRBJ2-2 | NA | TRBV28
TGTGCCACCAGTGATCCCCGGAGGGGTGAGGAGCAGTTCTTC | CATSDPRRGEEQFF | NA | TRBJ2-1 | NA | TRBV24-1
TGTGCCAGCAGCGTAGAGGCAGCACCGATTGAAGCTTTCTTT | CASSVEAAPIEAFF | NA | TRBJ1-1 | NA | TRBV9
TGTGCCAGTAGTGTCGGACAGGGAGTCTCGCGGGCCGGGTTCTTC | CASSVGQGVSRAGFF | TRBD1 | TRBJ2-1 | NA | TRBV19
TGTGCCAGCAGTGAAGGGACCTTGGGCAATCAGCCCCAGCATTTT | CASSEGTLGNQPQHF | NA | TRBJ1-5 | NA | TRBV2
TGTGCCAGTAGTAGGGACAGGGTTGGTCATGAAAAACTGTTTTTT | CASSRDRVGHEKLFF | TRBD1 | TRBJ1-4 | NA | TRBV19
TGTGCCAGCAGTCCAGACAGGGGGCGTTTGTTTGGTTCCTACGAGCAGTACTTC | CASSPDRGRLFGSYEQYF | TRBD1 | TRBJ2-7 | NA | TRBV6-2/TRBV6-3
TGTGCCAGCAGTTCCGGCACAGATACGCAGTATTTT | CASSSGTDTQYF | NA | TRBJ2-3 | NA | TRBV28
TGTGCCAGTAGTATAGTCTGGACAGGGAGGAATAACTATGGCTACACCTTC | CASSIVWTGRNNYGYTF | TRBD1 | TRBJ1-2 | NA | TRBV19
TGTGCCAGCAGCCCAGGACCGTCAAATACTGAAGCTTTCTTT | CASSPGPSNTEAFF | NA | TRBJ1-1 | NA | TRBV6-2/TRBV6-3
TGTGCCAGCAGGCGGGGATTTAACGAAAAACTGTTTTTT | CASRRGFNEKLFF | NA | TRBJ1-4 | NA | TRBV12-3/TRBV12-4
TGCAGCGTGTCAGCGGGGGGCACCGGGGAGCTGTTTTTT | CSVSAGGTGELFF | TRBD2 | TRBJ2-2 | NA | TRBV29-1
TGTGCCAGCAACGACAGGGCCCCCAATCAGCCCCAGCATTTT | CASNDRAPNQPQHF | TRBD1 | TRBJ1-5 | NA | TRBV6-5
TGTGCCAGCAGCGGGACTACAGATACGCAGTATTTT | CASSGTTDTQYF | NA | TRBJ2-3 | once | TRBV12-3/TRBV12-4
TGCGCCAGCAGCCATGGGTACGTCCTGACTTTC | CASSHGYVLTF | NA | TRBJ2-6 | NA | TRBV4-1
TGTGCCTGGAGTGTAAGTCGGCGGGTTAGGGACACCGGGGAGCTGTTTTTT | CAWSVSRRVRDTGELFF | NA | TRBJ2-2 | NA | TRBV30